This TCR beta chain was sequenced for a study of regulatory T cells in long-lasting Graves disease. Building the TCR beta libraries relied on iRepertoire HTBI primers, and CDR3 regions underwent Arm-PCR. Using its own MiXCR run on the multiplex PCR reads, TCRdb lists one record per CDR3 protein. The profile shows roughly 220,000 distinct CDR3 sequences, approximately 20% of them singletons. Ten or more counts support this clonotype. Its antigen remains unidentified. CDR3 length: 16 residues. J was trimmed by 10 bases and V by 1 base; bases with no gene match: 9. Germline CDR1 reads DFQATT; CDR2 reads SNEGSKA (reference sequence). General study findings and limits: Favored usage of TRBV28, TRBJ1-2 and TRBJ2-5 was recorded in persistent disease.

Time point given: newly diagnosed GD, antithyroid drugs for less than 3 months. RNA extracted from PBMCs served as the sequencing template. In this cohort, patients came from an endocrinology department located in Xi'an, China. A nine-milliliter sample of peripheral blood was drawn into EDTA tubes. The chain is built from TRBV20-1 and TRBJ2-1, with 14 bases fitting TRBD2. The sample in question was peripheral blood mononuclear cells (PBMCs), obtained at new diagnosis, from a patient treated with antithyroid drugs. This TCR was sampled from a female donor with Graves disease. The CDR3 here is CSARGAGLAGGREQFF. CDR3 nucleotide sequence: TGCAGTGCTAGAGGTGCCGGACTAGCGGGAGGAAGGGAGCAGTTCTTC.